This T cell receptor (beta chain) derives from a study of CXCR3-negative and CXCR3-positive naive CD8 T cells. Overall study results and limits: Whereas both naive subsets had comparably high diversity, memory CD8+ cells had much lower diversity. Within a donor, both naive subsets shared TRBV-TRBJ usage, unlike memory cells. CXCR3-expressing naive cells carried TRB CDR3s more hydrophobic than those of CXCR3-negative naive cells.

CDR3 length: 14 residues. Germline values: CDR1 SSHAT, CDR2 FNYEAQ (reference sequence). Regarding this clonotype: Its antigen remains unknown.

cDNA libraries for TRB were generated by 5' RACE incorporating UMI labels. From its re-call of the 5' RACE reads, TCRdb lists each CDR3 protein once, without DNA. The sample's table shows some 150,000 distinct CDR3 sequences. The sequence came from a human donor in good health. Some clones in this sample may be carry-over from other donors' samples. What was sequenced was naive CXCR3+ CD8+ T cells from blood. Subset in this sample: CD45RO-CCR7+CD27+CD95- naive CD8+ T cells expressing CXCR3 (TNR3+). The chain has TRBV7-7 and TRBJ2-3; TCRdb outputs TRBD1, but without DNA this stays unchecked. The CDR3 here is CASSLGGQRDTQYF.